The next 31 T cell receptor beta chains were all read from a single sample in a study of T cell changes during pregnancy in multiple sclerosis. Sequenced by immunoSEQ multiplex PCR; TCRdb stores in-frame clones only, minus some. The sample holds approximately 37,000 clones; around 90% are singletons and the top ten take over 0.3%. The sequenced sample was CD4+ T cells from peripheral blood mononuclear cells, obtained in the third trimester of pregnancy. Receptor source: a female donor in good health, enrolled as a control in a pregnancy study.

In this sample, this clone turned up once. This chain joins TRBV28 and TRBJ2-7; the D gene is possibly TRBD1 (5 bases). CDR1 and CDR2 (germline): MDHEN, SYDVKM. Trimming removed 6 bases from V and 6 bases from J, with 12 bases in between. This CDR3 has 12 residues. This CDR3 is CASRGRGGEQYF. The DNA for the CDR3 is TGTGCCAGCAGGGGAAGGGGCGGCGAGCAGTACTTC.

This clone was counted between two and nine times. This chain joins TRBV9 and TRBJ1-2; D is possibly TRBD1 (6 bases). Germline CDR1 is SGDLS and CDR2 is YYNGEE. Trimming shortened V by 3 bases and J by 3 bases, and 9 bases separated the two germline ends. CDR3 length: 13 amino acids. CDR3 DNA: TGTGCCAGCAGCGAACAGGGTCACTATGGCTACACCTTC. It translates to CASSEQGHYGYTF.

The rearrangement uses TRBV9 and TRBJ2-7, with 8 nucleotides matching TRBD1. Germline V gene sequence: CDR1 SGDLS, CDR2 YYNGEE. The J segment lost 4 bases and the V segment lost 0 bases, leaving 6 bases of the junction unmatched. The CDR3 has 15 amino acids. Written as DNA, the CDR3 is TGTGCCAGCAGCGTAGTCGCAGGGGGCTGGTACGAGCAGTACTTC. This gives the protein CASSVVAGGWYEQYF.

V is TRBV18 and J is TRBJ2-7, with 12 bases that match TRBD2. Germline CDR1 and CDR2: KGHSH and LQKENI. The CDR3 is made up of 19 amino acids. Trimming at V came to 2 bases and at J to 9 bases, leaving 20 bases not matched to a gene. CDR3 region: CASSPYEGLAGISLTVQYF. In nucleotides, the CDR3 is TGTGCCAGCTCACCATACGAAGGACTAGCGGGAATAAGTTTAACTGTGCAGTACTTC.

The chain recombines TRBV28 with TRBJ1-3; weak D call: TRBD1 (6 bases). Germline V gives CDR1 MDHEN, CDR2 SYDVKM. Trimming removed 7 bases from V and 5 bases from J, with 12 bases in between. The CDR3 has 13 amino acids. The CDR3 DNA is TGTGCCAGCAAGGGGGTTTTGAGAAACACCATATATTTT. Encoded protein: CASKGVLRNTIYF. Drawing the rest from reference TRBV28 and TRBJ1-3, the complete variable domain is DVKVTQSSRYLVKRTGEKVFLECVQDMDHENMFWYRQDPGLGLRLIYFSYDVKMKEKGDIPEGYSVSREKKERFSLILESASTNQTSMYLCASKGVLRNTIYFGEGSWLTVV.

As DNA, the CDR3 is TGTGCCAGCAGCGTAACTAGCTTGAAGAATGAGCAGTTCTTC. This encodes CASSVTSLKNEQFF. V is TRBV9 and J is TRBJ2-1; possibly TRBD2 for D (6 bases). Germline CDR1 and CDR2: SGDLS and YYNGEE. V was shortened by 1 base and J by 7 bases, with 12 bases between the two germline ends. This CDR3 region has 14 residues.

Only one count was recorded for this clone. The V gene is TRBV6-1, the J gene TRBJ1-6; TRBD1 agrees at 7 bases. CDR3 size: 15 residues. The germline gives CDR1 MNHNS, CDR2 SASEGT. The trim removed 3 bases at V and 10 bases at J, leaving 9 bases unmatched. Here the CDR3 DNA reads TGTGCCAGCAGTGACCGGACAGGCCGCAGCTCACCCCTCCACTTT. It specifies CASSDRTGRSSPLHF.

The chain combines TRBV2 with TRBJ1-1; perhaps TRBD1 as D (5 bases). The germline V gene encodes CDR1 SNHLY and CDR2 FYNNEI. This CDR3 spans 14 amino acids. The V gene lost 6 bases and the J gene lost 1 base, with 12 bases spanning the gap. The CDR3 loop is CASRPGLSNTEAFF. CDR3 DNA sequence: TGTGCCAGCAGGCCGGGACTCTCGAACACTGAAGCTTTCTTT.

The chain is built from TRBV19 and TRBJ2-7; 9 nucleotides match TRBD2. Germline CDR1 and CDR2: LNHDA and SQIVND (reference sequence). Trimming at V came to 6 bases and at J to 3 bases, leaving 6 bases not matched to a gene. The CDR3 runs to 14 residues. The CDR3 DNA follows: TGTGCCAGTAGGGTAGCGGGGGACGACTACGAGCAGTACTTC. It specifies CASRVAGDDYEQYF.

This rearrangement joins TRBV6-6 to TRBJ2-2; D is perhaps TRBD2 (5 bases). V lost 10 bases, J lost 0 bases, and 6 bases lay in between. Germline V gene lookup returns CDR1 MNHNY and CDR2 SVGAGI (reference sequence). The CDR3 sequence is 12 residues long. The chain's CDR3 is CATGANTGELFF. CDR3 nucleotides: TGTGCCACCGGGGCGAACACCGGGGAGCTGTTTTTT.

The chain carries TRBV11-2 and TRBJ1-5; no definite D call. CDR3 length equals 14 residues. Between the trimmed V and J ends, which lost 5 bases and 5 bases, there was a span of 13 bases. From germline, CDR1 is SGHAT and CDR2 FQNNGV. The CDR3 sequence is CASSPIDRDQPQHF. Here the CDR3 DNA reads TGTGCCAGCAGCCCGATCGATCGGGATCAGCCCCAGCATTTT.

This sequence joins TRBV5-1 and TRBJ2-5; 12 positions match TRBD2. V was clipped by 5 bases and J by 5 bases; unmatched bases: 4. Germline V gene data show CDR1 as SGHRS and CDR2 as YFSETQ. The CDR3 extends over 14 amino acids. The CDR3 DNA reads TGCGCCAGCAGTGGACTAGCGGGAATTGAGACCCAGTACTTC. Residues: CASSGLAGIETQYF.

The rearrangement links TRBV5-1 to TRBJ2-3; 7 bases fit TRBD2. Germline V gives CDR1 SGHRS, CDR2 YFSETQ. V shed 6 bases, J shed 2 bases, and the junction held 6 bases outside the gene matches. This CDR3 contains 14 residues. Here the CDR3 DNA reads TGCGCCAGCAAGAGCGGGGTGTCCACAGATACGCAGTATTTT. It is translated as CASKSGVSTDTQYF.

The chain links TRBV15 to TRBJ2-7; TRBD2 agrees at 7 bases. Germline trimming cut 5 bases from V and 3 bases from J; bases unmatched to any gene: 4. The CDR3 has 13 residues. Per the germline V gene, CDR1 is LNHNV and CDR2 is YYDKDF (reference sequence). The CDR3 DNA is TGTGCCACCAGCCCTACTAGCGTCTACGAGCAGTACTTC. This codes for CATSPTSVYEQYF. The full variable domain, rest sourced from reference TRBV15 and TRBJ2-7, is DAMVIQNPRYQVTQFGKPVTLSCSQTLNHNVMYWYQQKSSQAPKLLFHYYDKDFNNEADTPDNFQSRRPNTSFCFLDIRSPGLGDTAMYLCATSPTSVYEQYFGPGTRLTVT.

The sample holds one count of this clone. The rearrangement joins TRBV6-1 to TRBJ2-7; 11 bases are shared with TRBD2. The CDR3 is 15 amino acids. V lost 6 bases and J lost 0; bases outside the gene matches: 4. CDR1 MNHNS and CDR2 SASEGT come from the germline V gene. The DNA of the CDR3 is TGTGCCAGCAGGGGACTAGCGGCCCACTCCTACGAGCAGTACTTC. Amino acids: CASRGLAAHSYEQYF.

V is TRBV29-1 and J is TRBJ1-1; 7 bases match TRBD1. The CDR3 loop spans 14 amino acids. Germline lookup yields CDR1 SQVTM and CDR2 ANQGSEA. Trimming at V came to 4 bases and at J to 0 bases, leaving 5 bases not matched to a gene. The CDR3, as DNA: TGCAGCGTTGGACGGGACAGCATGAACACTGAAGCTTTCTTT. Translated: CSVGRDSMNTEAFF.

J is TRBJ2-3 and V is TRBV6-5, with D perhaps TRBD1 (6 bases). The V and J ends lost 0 bases and 13 bases respectively, with 17 bases between them. The CDR3 extends over 14 amino acids. Germline CDR1 MNHEY, CDR2 SVGAGI. CDR3 nucleotide sequence: TGTGCCAGCAGTTACTCGAATCCGGGGACACGGGAGTATTTT. Translating it yields CASSYSNPGTREYF.

The rearrangement uses TRBV19 and TRBJ1-1, with TRBD1 as a possible D gene (6 bases). V lost 10 bases and J lost 6, with 18 bases in between. CDR3 size: 13 residues. Per the germline V gene, CDR1 is LNHDA and CDR2 is SQIVND (reference sequence). CDR3: CATAKTGWSEAFF. The CDR3, as DNA: TGTGCCACCGCTAAAACAGGGTGGTCTGAAGCTTTCTTT. The full variable domain, rest sourced from reference TRBV19 and TRBJ1-1, is DGGITQSPKYLFRKEGQNVTLSCEQNLNHDAMYWYRQDPGQGLRLIYYSQIVNDFQKGDIAEGYSVSREKKESFPLTVTSAQKNPTAFYLCATAKTGWSEAFFGQGTRLTVV.

The V and J genes are TRBV6-5 and TRBJ2-7; perhaps TRBD2 as D (6 bases). This CDR3 is 15 amino acids long. V dropped 2 bases and J dropped 5 bases, with 16 bases sitting between them. Germline V gives CDR1 MNHEY, CDR2 SVGAGI. CDR3 DNA sequence: TGTGCCAGCAGTTACGTCGGGGGAGTATGGGACGAGCAGTACTTC. Translating it yields CASSYVGGVWDEQYF.

The J gene is TRBJ2-2, the V gene TRBV11-2; D unclear. Germline V gene lookup returns CDR1 SGHAT and CDR2 FQNNGV. The V end lost 5 bases, the J end lost 0 bases, and 4 bases lay between the germline ends. The CDR3 covers 13 residues. CDR3 region: CASSPTNTGELFF. In nucleotides, the CDR3 is TGTGCCAGCAGCCCAACGAACACCGGGGAGCTGTTTTTT.

The CDR3: CASSAGGTPYNEQFF. The CDR3 DNA reads as TGTGCCAGTAGTGCCGGAGGCACCCCCTACAATGAGCAGTTCTTC. The rearrangement joins TRBV19 to TRBJ2-1, with D possibly matching TRBD2 (5 bases). Per the germline V gene, CDR1 is LNHDA and CDR2 is SQIVND (reference sequence). With 5 bases removed from V and 2 bases from J, the gap between germline ends came to 13 bases. This CDR3 spans 15 amino acids.

CDR3 DNA: TGTGCCAGCTCCCTTAGGGGTTCCGATGGCTACACCTTC. Translation: CASSLRGSDGYTF. The rearrangement links TRBV27 to TRBJ1-2; D is perhaps TRBD1 (5 bases). Trimming took 8 bases from V and 6 from J, leaving 16 bases between them. The CDR3 consists of 13 residues. CDR1 is MNHEY, CDR2 SMNVEV, per germline (reference sequence).

The chain employs TRBV2 and TRBJ2-1; no definite D call. The CDR3 spans 12 residues. Per germline, CDR1 SNHLY and CDR2 FYNNEI. V was cut by 3 bases and J by 13 bases, with 13 bases left in between. The chain's CDR3 is CASSDVRPIQFF. In DNA, the CDR3 is TGTGCCAGCAGTGATGTCAGGCCAATACAGTTCTTC.

J is TRBJ1-1 and V is TRBV7-6; 12 nucleotides match TRBD1. The germline CDR1 and CDR2 sequences are SGHVS and FNYEAQ. J lost 4 bases, V lost 3 bases, and 3 bases had no gene match. The length of the CDR3 is 15 residues. CDR3 coding DNA: TGTGCCAGCAGCTTGCGGGACAGGGGGCTCACTGAAGCTTTCTTT. As protein: CASSLRDRGLTEAFF.

The chain couples TRBV16 to TRBJ2-5; a weak D match, TRBD1 (6 bases). Germline V gene lookup returns CDR1 KGHSY and CDR2 FQNENV. The CDR3 is 14 amino acids. Trimming shortened V by 1 base and J by 5 bases, and 11 bases separated the two germline ends. CDR3 bases: TGTGCCAGCAGCCAATATCAGGGGATGGAGACCCAGTACTTC. Amino acid sequence: CASSQYQGMETQYF. The whole variable domain, remainder taken from reference TRBV16 and TRBJ2-5, is GEEVAQTPKHLVRGEGQKAKLYCAPIKGHSYVFWYQQVLKNEFKFLISFQNENVFDETGMPKERFSAKCLPNSPCSLEIQATKLEDSAVYFCASSQYQGMETQYFGPGTRLLVL.

The V and J genes are TRBV6-1 and TRBJ2-7; 12 bases map to TRBD2. Trimming cost V 4 bases and J 2 bases; bases outside gene matches: 6. The germline gives CDR1 MNHNS, CDR2 SASEGT. The CDR3 length is 16 residues. CDR3 in amino acids: CASSVGRLAGAYEQYF. The CDR3 region has the DNA TGTGCCAGCAGTGTGGGAAGACTAGCGGGAGCCTACGAGCAGTACTTC.

This chain uses TRBV4-1 with TRBJ2-5; no definite D call. Germline lookup yields CDR1 MGHRA and CDR2 YSYEKL. This CDR3 region has 14 residues. The V end lost 2 bases, the J end lost 6 bases, and 13 bases lay between the germline ends. The CDR3 spells CASSQFLLGKTQYF. The DNA for the CDR3 is TGCGCCAGCAGCCAATTTTTATTGGGCAAGACCCAGTACTTC.

The CDR3 bases are TGTGCCAGCAGTTTAATAGGACAGGGGGGAGAGACCCAGTACTTC. Its protein is CASSLIGQGGETQYF. This rearrangement joins TRBV28 to TRBJ2-5; TRBD1 matches 10 bases. The CDR3 spans 15 residues. Germline-derived CDR1 and CDR2 are MDHEN and SYDVKM. V shed 2 bases and J 4 bases; nucleotides not matched to a gene: 4.

This clone was seen only a few times. The chain links TRBV21-1 to TRBJ1-2; TRBD1, the table's D call, lacks a check against the DNA. TRBV21-1 is a listed pseudogene. CDR3 length: 13 residues. For the CDR3, the DNA is TGTGCCAGCAAGAGACAGGAGAACTATGGCTACACCTTC. This sequence encodes CASKRQENYGYTF.

The chain is built from TRBV11-2 and TRBJ1-2, with 7 bases aligning to TRBD1. Germline CDR1 and CDR2: SGHAT and FQNNGV. V lost 6 bases, J lost 2 bases, and 12 bases stayed unmatched. The CDR3 extends over 16 amino acids. The CDR3 sequence: CASSDRVGSPNYGYTF. CDR3 in DNA: TGTGCCAGCAGTGACAGGGTCGGTTCCCCCAACTATGGCTACACCTTC.

The chain has TRBV27 and TRBJ2-4; 7 nucleotides align to TRBD2. This CDR3 has 13 residues. Germline trimming cut 6 bases from V and 8 bases from J; bases unmatched to any gene: 7. The V gene's germline CDR1 is MNHEY and CDR2 SMNVEV (reference sequence). CDR3 coding DNA: TGTGCCAGCAGGTTAGCGGGTGGGGACATTCAGTACTTC. Translated, it gives CASRLAGGDIQYF.